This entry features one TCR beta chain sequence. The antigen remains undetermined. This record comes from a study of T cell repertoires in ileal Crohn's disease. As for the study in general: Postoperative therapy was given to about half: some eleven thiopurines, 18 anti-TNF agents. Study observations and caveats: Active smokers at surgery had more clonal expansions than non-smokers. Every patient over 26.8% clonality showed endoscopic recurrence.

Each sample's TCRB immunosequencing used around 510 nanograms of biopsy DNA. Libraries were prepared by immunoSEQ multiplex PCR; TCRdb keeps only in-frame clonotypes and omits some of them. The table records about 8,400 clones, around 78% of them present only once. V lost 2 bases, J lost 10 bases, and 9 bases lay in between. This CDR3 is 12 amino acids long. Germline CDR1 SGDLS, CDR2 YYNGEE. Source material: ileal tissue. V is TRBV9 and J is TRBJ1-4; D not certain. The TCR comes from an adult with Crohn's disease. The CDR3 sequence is CASSVVEGKLFF. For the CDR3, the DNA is TGTGCCAGCAGCGTTGTGGAGGGAAAACTGTTTTTT.